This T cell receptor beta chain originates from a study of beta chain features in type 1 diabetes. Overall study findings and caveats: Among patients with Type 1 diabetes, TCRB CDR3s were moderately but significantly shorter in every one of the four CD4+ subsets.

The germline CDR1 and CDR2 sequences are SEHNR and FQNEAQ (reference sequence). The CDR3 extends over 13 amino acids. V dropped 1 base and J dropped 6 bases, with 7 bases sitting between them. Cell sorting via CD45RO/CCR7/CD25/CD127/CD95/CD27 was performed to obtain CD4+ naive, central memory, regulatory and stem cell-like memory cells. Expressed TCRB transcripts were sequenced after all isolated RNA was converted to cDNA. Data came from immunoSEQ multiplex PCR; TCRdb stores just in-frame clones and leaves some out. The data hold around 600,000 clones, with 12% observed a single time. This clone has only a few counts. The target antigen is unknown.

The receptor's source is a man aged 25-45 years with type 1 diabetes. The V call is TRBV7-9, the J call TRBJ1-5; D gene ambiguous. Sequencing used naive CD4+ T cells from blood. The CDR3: CASSLEGSQPQHF. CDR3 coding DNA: TGTGCCAGCAGCTTAGAAGGGAGTCAGCCCCAGCATTTT.